The T cell receptor beta chain under discussion was sequenced for a study of PD-1 blockade in classical Hodgkin lymphoma. Points on this clone: Antigen specificity is unknown.

Method: immunoSEQ multiplex PCR; TCRdb's copy keeps in-frame clones and lacks some. The data hold roughly 45,000 clones, with roughly 70% observed a single time. Broader study findings: Complete responders showed a baseline diversity that resembled the diversity of newly diagnosed patients. A significant rise in TCR diversity was seen by C4D1 for CD4+ cells but not for CD8+ cells. Newly diagnosed patients reportedly had lower baseline TCR diversity than healthy donors.

Germline CDR1 SGHVS, CDR2 FNYEAQ. With 3 bases removed from V and 6 bases from J, the gap between germline ends came to 9 bases. The CDR3 is 13 residues long. All trial patients relapsed after autologous stem cell transplantation. Complete response, partial response or progressive disease were the best responses. The sequence was collected from a human donor with classical Hodgkin lymphoma. This rearrangement joins TRBV7-6 to TRBJ1-5; no clear D. The material sequenced was peripheral blood mononuclear cells (PBMCs), taken before the second cycle of nivolumab. CDR3 protein: CASSFSGVQPQHF. The DNA of the CDR3 is TGTGCCAGCAGCTTTTCTGGTGTTCAGCCCCAGCATTTT.